This note documents a single T cell receptor beta chain sequence. V dropped 1 base and J dropped 0 bases, with 10 bases sitting between them. Germline assignment: CDR1 LNHDA and CDR2 SQIVND (reference sequence). The CDR3 totals 15 residues. This record comes from a study of blood T cell repertoires in COVID-19. Assay: immunoSEQ multiplex PCR; the TCRdb copy retains only in-frame clones and omits some. This table has fewer than 250,000 clones, 86% appearing once. Source material: PBMCs or T cells enriched from blood (not recorded which). The chain links TRBV19 to TRBJ2-7, with D uncertain. The receptor was derived from a woman aged 40 to 50 with acute COVID-19. This chain's CDR3 is CASSIGGGGSYEQYF. The CDR3 nucleotides read TGTGCCAGTAGTATAGGCGGTGGCGGCTCCTACGAGCAGTACTTC.